These 13 T cell receptor beta chains originate from one sample sequenced in a study of cytomegalovirus exposure and HLA in healthy donors. A multiplex PCR was run with 60 Vbeta primers and 13 Jbeta primers. Assay used: immunoSEQ multiplex PCR; TCRdb lists only in-frame clones, some missing. The table lists about 82,000 clones. What was sequenced was PBMCs. These TCRs come from a woman in her twenties or thirties in good health and CMV-seronegative.

A note on this clone: Relative to the germline gene, one junction end is altered; a read error may explain this. The V call is TRBV30, the J call TRBJ1-1; 10 positions agree with TRBD1. This CDR3 comprises 15 residues. CDR1 is GTSNPN and CDR2 is SVGIG in the germline V gene (reference sequence). For the CDR3, the DNA is TGTGCCGGGAGTGTACTCGGGACAGGGGAAACTGAAGCTTTCTTT. Translation gives CAGSVLGTGETEAFF.

The V and J genes are TRBV15 and TRBJ2-4, with 7 bases matching TRBD2. This CDR3 has 13 residues. V lost 5 bases and J lost 9; bases outside the gene matches: 7. CDR1 LNHNV and CDR2 YYDKDF come from the germline V gene (reference sequence). The CDR3 region is CATSSMGGSIQYF. The CDR3, as DNA: TGTGCCACCAGCTCTATGGGAGGGAGCATTCAGTACTTC.

The chain employs TRBV5-8 and TRBJ2-4; D ambiguous. Trimming cost V 4 bases and J 0 bases, with 14 bases left between them. From germline, CDR1 is SGHTS and CDR2 YDEGEE. CDR3 length: 16 amino acids. As DNA, the CDR3 is TGTGCCAGCAGCCTAACCCCAGGTCTAGCCAAAAACATTCAGTACTTC. Translating gives CASSLTPGLAKNIQYF.

The genes are TRBV7-2 and TRBJ2-7; 12 nucleotides line up with TRBD2. Trimming removed 1 base from V and 1 base from J; junction bases left unmatched: 2. CDR3 length: 16 residues. Germline assignment: CDR1 SGHTA and CDR2 FQGNSA. This CDR3 reads CASSLGTSGRSYEQYF. The CDR3 nucleotides are TGTGCCAGCAGCTTAGGTACTAGCGGGAGGTCCTACGAGCAGTACTTC.

J is TRBJ2-7 and V is TRBV18; 7 nucleotides line up with TRBD1. The CDR3 is 14 residues long. V shed 5 bases and J 3 bases; nucleotides not matched to a gene: 7. Germline V CDR1 and CDR2: KGHSH, LQKENI. CDR3 sequence (DNA): TGTGCCAGCTCATACCGGGACAGCAGCTACGAGCAGTACTTC. This codes for CASSYRDSSYEQYF.

The genes are TRBV5-1 and TRBJ2-7; D may be TRBD1 (6 bases). The CDR3 spans 13 residues. The V end lost 5 bases, the J end lost 2 bases, and 11 bases lay between the germline ends. CDR1 and CDR2 from the germline V gene are SGHRS and YFSETQ. The CDR3 DNA sequence: TGCGCCAGCAGTTCCACAGGGACCTACGAGCAGTACTTC. Translating it yields CASSSTGTYEQYF.

The gene calls are TRBV4-1 and TRBJ1-2; TRBD1 might be the D (5 bases). The V end lost 0 bases, the J end lost 2 bases, and 10 bases lay between the germline ends. The CDR3 extends over 15 amino acids. Per the germline V gene, CDR1 is MGHRA and CDR2 is YSYEKL. This CDR3 is CASSQDTGGNYGYTF. The CDR3 region has the DNA TGCGCCAGCAGCCAAGATACGGGGGGAAACTATGGCTACACCTTC.

This rearrangement joins TRBV6-1 to TRBJ2-7; 9 nucleotides agree with TRBD2. The V and J ends lost 2 bases and 3 bases, in that order; junction bases with no gene match: 5. This CDR3 comprises 15 residues. Germline loops: CDR1 MNHNS, CDR2 SASEGT. The CDR3 coding sequence is TGTGCCAGCAGTGAACAGGCTAGCGGGGACTACGAGCAGTACTTC. Translation: CASSEQASGDYEQYF.

The chain is built from TRBV18 and TRBJ2-3; possibly TRBD2 for D (6 bases). This CDR3 has 16 amino acids. The V end was cut by 8 bases, the J end by 2 bases, with 20 bases between. Germline V gene data show CDR1 as KGHSH and CDR2 as LQKENI. DNA of the CDR3: TGTGCCAGCACCCACCGGGGAGGAGGGAACACAGATACGCAGTATTTT. Protein sequence: CASTHRGGGNTDTQYF.

The J gene is TRBJ2-1, the V gene TRBV19; TRBD1 agrees at 8 bases. The CDR3 runs 13 residues. With 7 bases clipped from V and 9 bases from J, the junction kept 8 bases outside the gene matches. From germline, CDR1 is LNHDA and CDR2 SQIVND (reference sequence). The CDR3 loop reads CASKWAGGGEQFF. The CDR3 DNA follows: TGTGCCAGTAAGTGGGCAGGGGGCGGTGAGCAGTTCTTC. The whole variable domain, remainder taken from reference TRBV19 and TRBJ2-1, is DGGITQSPKYLFRKEGQNVTLSCEQNLNHDAMYWYRQDPGQGLRLIYYSQIVNDFQKGDIAEGYSVSREKKESFPLTVTSAQKNPTAFYLCASKWAGGGEQFFGPGTRLTVL.

The V call is TRBV7-9, the J call TRBJ1-2; no definite D call. Between the trimmed V and J ends, which lost 5 bases and 2 bases, there was a span of 15 bases. From germline, CDR1 is SEHNR and CDR2 FQNEAQ (reference sequence). This CDR3 is 15 amino acids long. The CDR3: CASSQEQILNYGYTF. Here the CDR3 DNA reads TGTGCCAGCAGCCAAGAACAGATATTGAACTATGGCTACACCTTC. Full variable domain (rest looked up from reference TRBV7-9 and TRBJ1-2): DTGVSQNPRHKITKRGQNVTFRCDPISEHNRLYWYRQTLGQGPEFLTYFQNEAQLEKSRLLSDRFSAERPKGSFSTLEIQRTEQGDSAMYLCASSQEQILNYGYTFGSGTRLTVV.

The CDR3 here is CSVESGQLEGRYEQYF. CDR3 DNA sequence: TGCAGCGTTGAAAGTGGCCAGTTGGAGGGTCGGTACGAGCAGTACTTC. This rearrangement joins TRBV29-1 to TRBJ2-7; perhaps TRBD2 as D (6 bases). The CDR3 contains 16 residues. Trimming took off 2 bases at V and 4 bases at J, with 21 bases between the two ends. Per the germline V gene, CDR1 is SQVTM and CDR2 is ANQGSEA.

CDR3 sequence: CASSLDYSGNTIYF. The CDR3 bases are TGTGCCAGCAGCTTAGATTACTCCGGAAACACCATATATTTT. V gene TRBV7-8 combines with J gene TRBJ1-3; D gene unclear. Trimming shortened V by 1 base and J by 4 bases, and 8 bases separated the two germline ends. Germline V gene sequence: CDR1 SGHVS, CDR2 FQNEAQ. CDR3 length: 14 amino acids.